This is a list of T cell receptor beta chains from one sample in a study of blood T cell repertoires in COVID-19. The table came from immunoSEQ multiplex PCR; TCRdb's copy has only in-frame clones and leaves some out. In the table there are about 93,000 clones, 70% to 90% of which are singletons. Sequenced sample: peripheral blood. Receptor source: a woman aged 80 or over with acute or convalescent COVID-19. CDR3s include the opening cysteine and the closing phenylalanine or tryptophan. The D gene is left open where the match is weak. Rows may omit the clone size; those that give it use once, few, many or a size class.

D gene	clone size	V gene	J gene	CDR3 protein	CDR3 DNA
-	-	TRBV7-3	TRBJ1-1	CASSLNNAGEAFF	TGTGCCAGCAGCTTAAACAATGCAGGTGAAGCTTTCTTT
-	-	TRBV19	TRBJ2-7	CASSAQVARAYEQYF	TGTGCCAGTAGTGCCCAGGTTGCGCGAGCCTACGAGCAGTACTTC
-	-	TRBV5-1	TRBJ2-5	CASSLFLQETQYF	TGCGCCAGCAGCTTGTTCCTCCAAGAGACCCAGTACTTC
TRBD2	-	TRBV19	TRBJ2-2	CASRASGVAGELFF	TGTGCCAGTAGAGCTAGCGGGGTGGCCGGGGAGCTGTTTTTT
-	-	TRBV5-6	TRBJ1-5	CASSLGGSNQPQHF	TGTGCCAGCAGCTTGGGAGGGAGCAATCAGCCCCAGCATTTT
TRBD2	once	TRBV19	TRBJ2-3	CASSIDRGGVPTDTQYF	TGTGCCAGTAGTATAGATCGGGGGGGGGTTCCCACAGATACGCAGTATTTT
TRBD1	-	TRBV2	TRBJ1-4	CASSKQRQGRKGDEKLFF	TGTGCCAGCTCTAAGCAGCGACAGGGAAGAAAAGGGGATGAAAAACTGTTTTTT
-	-	TRBV11-3	TRBJ2-7	CASSLPYPYEQYF	TGTGCCAGCAGCTTACCCTACCCCTACGAGCAGTACTTC
TRBD1	-	TRBV7-2	TRBJ2-1	CASSTTGGSYNEQFF	TGTGCCAGCAGCACTACAGGGGGCTCCTACAATGAGCAGTTCTTC
-	-	TRBV6-2/TRBV6-3	TRBJ2-7	CASSSGTFTTYEQYF	TGTGCCAGCAGCAGTGGGACTTTTACAACCTACGAGCAGTACTTC
TRBD1	-	TRBV11-2	TRBJ2-1	CASSTNRGSFNEQFF	TGTGCCAGCAGCACAAACAGGGGTTCCTTCAATGAGCAGTTCTTC
-	-	TRBV5-5	TRBJ1-4	CASSLSGTRTNEKLFF	TGTGCCAGCAGCTTGAGTGGGACTCGGACTAATGAAAAACTGTTTTTT
-	-	TRBV3-1/TRBV3-2	TRBJ1-3	CASSQLQGFSGNTIYF	TGTGCCAGCAGCCAACTACAGGGTTTCTCTGGAAACACCATATATTTT
-	-	TRBV7-8	TRBJ2-2	CASSLEGDLGELFF	TGTGCCAGCAGCTTAGAGGGGGATTTAGGGGAGCTGTTTTTT
TRBD2	-	TRBV6-5	TRBJ2-7	CASSYSTSSSYEQYF	TGTGCCAGCAGTTACTCGACTAGCAGCTCTTACGAGCAGTACTTC
-	-	TRBV5-4	TRBJ1-1	CASSFRSGMNTEAFF	TGTGCCAGCAGCTTCCGATCAGGGATGAACACTGAAGCTTTCTTT
-	-	TRBV6-5	TRBJ2-2	CASSRGAGELFF	TGTGCCAGCAGTAGAGGCGCTGGGGAGCTGTTTTTT
-	-	TRBV14	TRBJ1-6	CASSPMGQGSPPLHF	TGTGCCAGCAGCCCTATGGGGCAGGGGAGTCCACCCCTCCACTTT
TRBD1	-	TRBV3-1/TRBV3-2	TRBJ1-2	CASSQEGTGGYGYTF	TGTGCCAGCAGCCAAGAAGGGACAGGGGGCTATGGCTACACCTTC
-	-	TRBV6-5	TRBJ1-6	CASTTFQGNSPLHF	TGTGCCAGCACCACATTTCAGGGCAACTCACCCCTCCACTTT
TRBD1	-	TRBV11-3	TRBJ1-1	CASSFQGAEAFF	TGTGCCAGCAGCTTCCAGGGGGCTGAAGCTTTCTTT
TRBD1	-	TRBV5-4	TRBJ2-1	CASSLHRPGGNEQFF	TGTGCCAGCAGCTTGCACAGGCCAGGGGGAAATGAGCAGTTCTTC
-	-	TRBV19	TRBJ1-5	CASSPVSNQPQHF	TGTGCCAGTAGTCCTGTTTCCAATCAGCCCCAGCATTTT
TRBD2	-	TRBV24-1	TRBJ2-3	CATRGRGALDTQYF	TGTGCCACCCGGGGGCGGGGGGCACTAGATACGCAGTATTTT